The 20 T cell receptor beta chains below were found in one sample sequenced in a study of cytotoxic CD8 clonotypes in ibrutinib-treated CLL. Only in-frame clones appear in the TCRdb table, and some are missing; sequencing was by immunoSEQ multiplex PCR. The sample records about 330,000 clones, under 70% being singletons. Sample: PBMCs, taken after 36 months of ibrutinib treatment. Receptors originate from a human donor with chronic lymphocytic leukemia.

V gene TRBV5-6 combines with J gene TRBJ2-5; possibly TRBD1 for D (6 bases). Germline V lookup: CDR1 SGHDT, CDR2 YYEEEE. There are 14 residues in the CDR3. With 0 bases removed from V and 4 bases from J, the gap between germline ends came to 10 bases. The CDR3 loop is CASSLAGVAETQYF. Here the CDR3 DNA reads TGTGCCAGCAGCTTGGCAGGGGTTGCAGAGACCCAGTACTTC.

This clone has only a few counts. The genes are TRBV5-6 and TRBJ1-5, with D perhaps TRBD1 (6 bases). The V end was cut by 4 bases, the J end by 6 bases, with 23 bases between. The CDR3 has 17 residues. The germline CDR1 and CDR2 sequences are SGHDT and YYEEEE. The CDR3 here is CASSPGERQGYSQPQHF. Written as DNA, the CDR3 is TGTGCCAGCAGCCCTGGGGAACGGCAGGGGTATAGTCAGCCCCAGCATTTT. Filled out from reference TRBV5-6 and TRBJ1-5, the complete variable domain reads DAGVTQSPTHLIKTRGQQVTLRCSPKSGHDTVSWYQQALGQGPQFIFQYYEEEERQRGNFPDRFSGHQFPNYSSELNVNALLLGDSALYLCASSPGERQGYSQPQHFGDGTRLSIL.

This clone appeared a single time. The V and J genes are TRBV10-3 and TRBJ2-5; 8 bases align to TRBD1. Germline CDR1 reads ENHRY; CDR2 reads SYGVKD. Trimming took 2 bases from V and 5 from J; bases not matched to a gene: 16. The CDR3 has 18 amino acids. As DNA, the CDR3 is TGTGCCATCAGTGAGAGGGGGCGGGACAGGCAGCCCGGGGAGACCCAGTACTTC. The encoded protein is CAISERGRDRQPGETQYF.

The sample holds one count of this clone. The chain is built from TRBV29-1 and TRBJ2-3; 7 bases fit TRBD2. The V gene end was trimmed by 4 bases and the J gene end by 1 base; junction bases not matched to a gene: 5. This CDR3 comprises 14 residues. Germline V gene lookup returns CDR1 SQVTM and CDR2 ANQGSEA. The CDR3 here is CSVVAGGGTDTQYF. The CDR3 nucleotides read TGCAGCGTTGTTGCTGGGGGGGGCACAGATACGCAGTATTTT.

This clone was counted only a few times. This rearrangement joins TRBV5-1 to TRBJ2-5, with 9 positions matching TRBD1. The J segment lost 2 bases and the V segment lost 0 bases, leaving 2 bases of the junction unmatched. CDR3 size: 15 residues. Germline V gene lookup returns CDR1 SGHRS and CDR2 YFSETQ. CDR3 sequence (DNA): TGCGCCAGCAGCTTGGACGGACAGGGGCAAGAGACCCAGTACTTC. Translated: CASSLDGQGQETQYF.

This clone was picked up a small number of times. The chain couples TRBV18 to TRBJ2-5, with TRBD1 identical over 9 bases. With V trimmed by 3 bases and J by 2 bases, 7 bases remained unmatched. This CDR3 region has 16 residues. Germline lookup yields CDR1 KGHSH and CDR2 LQKENI. The CDR3 reads CASSPPTGGWQETQYF. Here the CDR3 DNA reads TGTGCCAGCTCACCGCCGACAGGGGGATGGCAAGAGACCCAGTACTTC.

The V call is TRBV4-2, the J call TRBJ1-4; possible D gene TRBD1, 6 bases. V was clipped by 1 base and J by 7 bases, with 10 bases between them. CDR3 length: 14 residues. From germline, CDR1 is LGHNA and CDR2 YNFKEQ. CDR3 in amino acids: CASSQVQGREKLFF. The CDR3, as DNA: TGTGCCAGCAGCCAAGTACAGGGTCGTGAAAAACTGTTTTTT.

This chain uses TRBV9 with TRBJ1-2, with unresolved D. Germline V CDR1 and CDR2: SGDLS, YYNGEE. Trimming left V 3 bases short and J 6 bases short, with 18 bases between. The CDR3 runs 15 residues. CDR3 in DNA: TGTGCCAGCAGCGATAACTGGGAGGTTGCGGATGGCTACACCTTC. It specifies CASSDNWEVADGYTF.

This sequence joins TRBV9 and TRBJ2-3, with D perhaps assigned TRBD1 or TRBD2 (5 bases each). V lost 3 bases to trimming and J lost 0 bases, with 8 bases between them. Germline CDR1 is SGDLS and CDR2 is YYNGEE. The CDR3 loop spans 14 amino acids. DNA for the CDR3: TGTGCCAGCAGCGCCTGGGACAGCACAGATACGCAGTATTTT. Amino acids: CASSAWDSTDTQYF.

The chain employs TRBV30 and TRBJ1-3, with D maybe TRBD1 (5 bases). V lost 5 bases and J 0 bases, leaving 17 bases between the germline ends. The CDR3 has 16 amino acids. Germline CDR1 and CDR2: GTSNPN and SVGIG (reference sequence). The CDR3 reads CAWFARDSCSGNTIYF. CDR3 DNA: TGTGCCTGGTTCGCCCGTGACAGTTGCTCTGGAAACACCATATATTTT.

The genes are TRBV7-2 and TRBJ2-3, with D perhaps matching TRBD1 or TRBD2 (5 bases each). CDR1 and CDR2 from the germline V gene are SGHTA and FQGNSA. This CDR3 region has 15 residues. Trimming cost V 5 bases and J 2 bases, with 14 bases left between them. CDR3 bases: TGTGCCAGCAGCGTAGGGGAGTCCTTCACAGATACGCAGTATTTT. Translating gives CASSVGESFTDTQYF.

This chain joins TRBV9 and TRBJ2-7, with D possibly TRBD2 on 6 matching bases. Germline CDR1 reads SGDLS; CDR2 reads YYNGEE. There are 15 residues in the CDR3. V was cut by 4 bases and J by 4 bases, with 18 bases left in between. CDR3 sequence: CASSPGGAALYEQYF. CDR3 nucleotides: TGTGCCAGCAGCCCTGGCGGGGCAGCACTTTACGAGCAGTACTTC.

This clone was picked up a small number of times. The chain combines TRBV19 with TRBJ1-5; weak D call: TRBD1 (6 bases). CDR1 is LNHDA and CDR2 is SQIVND in the germline V gene (reference sequence). V was shortened by 1 base and J by 0 bases, with 16 bases between the two germline ends. The CDR3 has 18 amino acids. The CDR3 reads CASSIGGRGRYSNQPQHF. The CDR3 region has the DNA TGTGCCAGTAGTATAGGGGGCAGGGGACGATATAGCAATCAGCCCCAGCATTTT.

This clone occurred once. The V gene is TRBV13, the J gene TRBJ1-1, with TRBD1 identical over 8 bases. Germline assignment: CDR1 PRHDT and CDR2 FYEKMQ (reference sequence). CDR3 length: 14 residues. Trimming cost V 9 bases and J 3 bases; bases outside gene matches: 9. The CDR3 sequence is CASSLGQVDTEAFF. The CDR3 nucleotides read TGTGCCAGTTCCCTGGGACAGGTGGACACTGAAGCTTTCTTT.

This sequence joins TRBV28 and TRBJ2-1, with 10 nucleotides matching TRBD1. The CDR3 sequence is 16 residues long. CDR1 is MDHEN and CDR2 is SYDVKM in the germline V gene. V lost 5 bases and J lost 9; bases outside the gene matches: 13. CDR3 protein: CASSPSGQGGRSEQFF. As DNA, the CDR3 is TGTGCCAGCAGTCCCTCTGGACAGGGGGGTAGGAGTGAGCAGTTCTTC. Drawing the rest from reference TRBV28 and TRBJ2-1, the complete variable domain is DVKVTQSSRYLVKRTGEKVFLECVQDMDHENMFWYRQDPGLGLRLIYFSYDVKMKEKGDIPEGYSVSREKKERFSLILESASTNQTSMYLCASSPSGQGGRSEQFFGPGTRLTVL.

The chain uses TRBV18 and TRBJ2-1; D might be TRBD1 (5 bases). Trimming took off 4 bases at V and 6 bases at J, with 16 bases between the two ends. In germline, CDR1 is KGHSH, CDR2 LQKENI. The length of the CDR3 is 15 residues. The CDR3 nucleotides read TGTGCCAGCTCACTTTTTAGACAGCCCGTCAATGAGCAGTTCTTC. Amino acids: CASSLFRQPVNEQFF.

The chain is built from TRBV9 and TRBJ2-7; 8 nucleotides align to TRBD2. V lost 0 bases and J lost 3; bases outside the gene matches: 5. CDR1 and CDR2 from the germline V gene are SGDLS and YYNGEE. The CDR3 covers 15 residues. The CDR3 spells CASSVGGSGVYEQYF. CDR3 sequence (DNA): TGTGCCAGCAGCGTAGGGGGTAGCGGGGTCTACGAGCAGTACTTC.

The chain has TRBV7-9 and TRBJ2-5; D is uncertain. Deletions cut 1 base from V and 3 bases from J, with 9 bases between. The CDR3 sequence is 14 residues long. CDR1 and CDR2 (germline): SEHNR, FQNEAQ (reference sequence). This CDR3 reads CASSLEGWKETQYF. The CDR3 DNA is TGTGCCAGCAGCTTAGAAGGCTGGAAAGAGACCCAGTACTTC.

The V and J genes are TRBV5-4 and TRBJ2-5; TRBD2 aligns across 13 bases. The CDR3 is made up of 15 amino acids. V trimming: 3 bases; J trimming: 4 bases; junction bases outside the gene matches: 3. The germline gives CDR1 SGHNT, CDR2 YYREEE (reference sequence). In DNA, the CDR3 is TGTGCCAGCAGCTCGGGACTAGCGGGACTAGAGACCCAGTACTTC. Protein sequence: CASSSGLAGLETQYF.

The chain uses TRBV27 and TRBJ2-4; TRBD2 matches 12 bases. The ends lost 6 bases at V and 3 bases at J; junction bases unmatched: 9. The germline V gene has CDR1 MNHEY and CDR2 SMNVEV (reference sequence). The CDR3 is 17 amino acids. In DNA, the CDR3 is TGTGCCAGCAGGCCCCTAGCGGGGGGGCCGGGCAAAAACATTCAGTACTTC. Translation gives CASRPLAGGPGKNIQYF.